This T cell receptor (beta chain) was identified during a study of cytomegalovirus exposure and HLA in healthy donors (dated by TCRdb to the late 2010s). General notes on the study: An earlier analysis of approximately 640 of the donors reported more than 250 Gb of sequence data and some 120 million unique TCR beta sequences from roughly 180 million T cells. An early release covering approximately 600 HLA-typed donors comprised roughly 300 gigabases of sequencing data and around 80 million unique TCR sequences. Of the approximately 400 genotyped donors, less than 90% were placed in the genetic ancestry cluster associated with self-reported Caucasian donors. The study aimed to test whether signatures of past pathogen exposure could be identified by cataloging public T cell receptors. Using immunosequencing, the study profiled T cell repertoires from 666 subjects and related those repertoires to cytomegalovirus serostatus. Along with the approximately 700-subject first cohort, a separate validation cohort of over 90 different subjects was used. The study combined high-throughput TCR immunosequencing, statistical association of individual TCRs with disease status, and machine learning to predict cytomegalovirus infection status. In a later analysis, previously published TCR beta repertoires from roughly 710 donors were re-analyzed and high-resolution HLA genotyping was added so that TCR occurrence patterns could be studied. Rather than using new phenotypic data, the later analysis identified candidate immune exposures from TCR beta sequences and from how often those sequences occurred across donors. An earlier analysis of nearly 600 of the donors applied high-throughput TCR beta sequencing to assess whether each TCR beta V gene segment acted as functional or pseudogenic. Alongside the repertoire data, information on donor age, sex, ethnicity and CMV serostatus was compiled. In a later genetic analysis, genome-wide SNP genotypes for about 65% of the roughly 700 donors were used, and that subset was treated as a discovery cohort. Every repertoire in the discovery cohort had been generated on one and the same sequencing platform. Both class I and class II loci were covered by HLA typing, at four-digit resolution. The number of typed donors differed by locus: about 620-630 for A, B, C, DRB1 and DQB1; 500 to 550 for DQA1; 606 for DPA1; and 450 to 480 for DPB1. Four or five DR-DQ haplotypes were handled as single units for association and clustering because linkage in the cohort was strong. Among about 360 genotyped donors of the cohort, an average of about 240,000 unique TCR beta nucleotide sequences were sequenced per donor, around 20% of them non-productive. Study-level results and caveats: The study gave a list of more than 150 TCR beta chains associated with cytomegalovirus. In a later genetic analysis, fewer N-insertions in productive TCRs were reported among donors in an Asian-associated ancestry cluster than the roughly 700-donor mean. Because some donors lacked HLA typing at each locus, the association tests relied only on the typed subset. For the cohort, immune exposure information was limited to CMV serostatus. According to a later analysis, parvovirus B19, influenza, CMV and Epstein-Barr virus appeared linked to several top co-occurrence clusters. The earlier analysis of approximately 560 of the donors excluded some 16 rarely observed V segments, including chromosome 9 orphons, because counts were too low. In a later analysis, the rate of TCR association differed among HLA loci, with DRB1 alleles having the most associated TCRs and HLA-C alleles having the fewest. Most CMV-associated TCR beta chains appeared to be HLA-restricted in a later analysis, and the HLA associations seemed to be driven largely by CMV exposure. A few of the identified cytomegalovirus-associated TCR beta chains were confirmed in vitro to be specific for cytomegalovirus antigens. A later analysis found that HLA-associated TCR beta chains were more clonally expanded and had lower generation probabilities than equally common non-associated chains. A further reported finding was that TCR beta sequences accurately predicted the HLA-A and HLA-B alleles for most subjects in the first cohort. Strong co-occurrence of HLA alleles, especially DR and DQ, made assigning TCR associations to individual alleles difficult. In this cohort, only TCR beta chains were sequenced, and detectable features were limited by the absence of alpha or paired-chain data. The classifier was reported to diagnose cytomegalovirus status with high specificity and sensitivity in both the original and validation cohorts. Correlated functional status among segregating V segments might be attributable to linkage disequilibrium, but an unknown experimental factor could not be ruled out. Some IMGT-functional V segments, including TRBV6-2 and TRBV6-3, could not be distinguished by the 87-base-pair reads and were therefore excluded. V-gene and J-gene trimming of TCR beta chains was associated with a missense DCLRE1C variant in a later genetic analysis, and the association was replicated in an independent cohort. A group of highly shared sequence variants was considered likely to be a technical artifact of the sequencing pipeline. Sequencing depth was assumed to be roughly uniform across donors in the presence/absence analyses, though that assumption may not hold. The authors suggested that the approach could potentially be extended to other disease states and immunological phenotypes. In an earlier analysis of more than 450 of the donors, most TCR beta V segments were observed in productive rearrangements about 87% or about 30% of the time, broadly matching IMGT annotations. In a later analysis, over 15,000 TCR beta sequences were associated with specific HLA alleles at a false discovery rate of 0.05. While some public TCRs were present in many individuals, most TCR sequences turned up only very rarely across donors.

Based on the germline V gene, the CDR1 and CDR2 sequences are SGHDT and YYEEEE. V is reduced by 0 bases and J by 6 bases, leaving a spacing of 9 bases between them. The CDR3, from cysteine to phenylalanine, totals 13 residues. Left in the record is the CDR3 DNA by itself, 39 bases read in frame from the first base. Library method: the immunoSEQ multiplex PCR assay. The multiplex PCR relied on a mix of 60 forward primers for TCR Vbeta segments and 13 reverse primers for TCR Jbeta segments. The CDR3 region of rearranged TCR beta genes was amplified from genomic DNA with a multiplex PCR assay. The amplified TCR beta libraries were sequenced on the Illumina HiSeq System as 87-base-pair reads. The study's own analysis went as follows. A later analysis tallied around 80 million unique TCR beta chains across the approximately 670 repertoires, and approximately 9.9 million of those chains were shared by two or more donors. A nearest-neighbor algorithm error-corrected the raw reads and collapsed the reads into unique sequences, merging closely related sequences to remove PCR and sequencing errors. V, D and J gene segments were assigned by aligning CDR3 sequences to IMGT reference sequences. For a sequence to be retained, at least a six-nucleotide match to both a V gene segment and a J gene segment was required. A rearrangement counted as productive if the CDR3 had no stop codons and remained in frame with V and J, and every other rearrangement counted as non-productive. CDR3 was defined by IMGT convention, running from the second conserved V-encoded cysteine to the conserved J-encoded phenylalanine. The earlier analysis of a few hundred of the donors excluded any sequence lacking an unambiguous match to a single V gene segment. In an earlier analysis of some 590 of the donors, V segments were called functional above 56.7% productive rearrangements and were called segregating when the between-donor standard deviation exceeded 5%. A statistical classification framework was built to diagnose cytomegalovirus status from the catalog of TCR beta chain sequences. V and J gene assignment, in a later analysis, came from comparing TCR nucleotide sequences with IMGT/GENE-DB human TR gene sequences. The TCRdist pipeline was used in a later analysis to assign CDR3 sequences and most-parsimonious VDJ recombination scenarios. In a later analysis, every TCR beta chain was defined by the combination of its CDR3 amino acid sequence and its V-gene family, and reads without a unique V-gene family were dropped. A later analysis removed over 500 highly shared, low-generation-probability nucleotide sequences to deal with suspected cross-contamination and a sequencing artifact. A later analysis calculated a clonal expansion index for each public chain from normalized within-repertoire ranks of inferred template counts. In a later analysis, generation probabilities were computed with a VDJ recombination model fitted to out-of-frame rearrangements, and the resulting probabilities were checked against IGoR. A later analysis scored TCR-TCR, TCR-HLA and TCR-CMV co-occurrence with hypergeometric tests, applying a repertoire-size bias correction to TCR pairs. False discovery rates were estimated in a later analysis by permuting HLA or CMV assignments 20 times. In a later analysis, co-occurring TCRs were grouped using DBSCAN, with TCRdist sequence similarity added in when clustering inside HLA-allele-positive subsets. For co-occurrence clustering, repertoires with fewer than 30,000 or more than 120,000 public chains were excluded, along with a handful of repertoires with anomalous nucleotide sharing. TCRdb took this table from immuneACCESS and kept in-frame rearrangements with V and J called. Such tables lack part of the clones; where checked against another copy, unresolved V genes explain under half of the gap, and the rest is unexplained. The DNA gave D and trimming, while V, J and clone size come from that table. The sample profile shows about 170,000 clones; less than 90% of them were found once. In total, the top ten clones hold about 4.4% of the sample.

The cohort consisted of 600 to 750 healthy bone marrow donors. Cohort members were all nominally healthy when sampled, although unrecorded immune exposures were likely present. The donor tested CMV seropositive, placing the donor among the 289 seropositive members of the cohort. Every donor gave a peripheral blood sample, and the peripheral blood mononuclear cells from that sample were used for TCR beta sequencing. The Qiagen DNeasy Blood Extraction Kit was used to extract genomic DNA from the blood cell samples. On this clone itself: The antigen this receptor binds is unknown. No base-level quality is on record; no much larger clone is a single base apart.

The chain uses TRBV5-6 and TRBJ1-1; no D segment can be confidently identified. The TCR comes from a woman between 50 and 59 years old in good health and CMV-seropositive. Sequenced input: PBMCs. The nucleotide sequence reads as follows: TGTGCCAGCAGCTTGGCTTCGGTTCCTGAAGCTTTCTTT. Its coded protein is CASSLASVPEAFF.